The 28 T cell receptor beta chains reported below all come from one sample, sequenced in a study of low-dose radiotherapy and immunotherapy resistance in tumors. Priming of first-strand cDNA relied on TRAV- and TRBV-specific primers (covering alpha and beta chains). TCR amplification ran approximately 22 PCR cycles using constant-region and V-primer adapter primers. MiXCR, applied by TCRdb to the reads, yields one record per CDR3 protein. Of about 82,000 distinct CDR3 sequences in the sample, 15% to 20% are singletons; the top ten hold less than 6%. Time point noted: before trial treatment. Specimen: PBMCs, collected before treatment. These receptors were taken from a male donor with prostate cancer.

The rearrangement links TRBV5-4 to TRBJ2-3; TRBD2 matches at 7 bases. This CDR3 has 18 amino acids. With V trimmed by 0 bases and J by 4 bases, 14 bases remained unmatched. Germline values: CDR1 SGHNT, CDR2 YYREEE (reference sequence). In nucleotides, the CDR3 is TGTGCCAGCAGCTTGGTCGGGGTGGATTGGCGGGGGTCAGATACGCAGTATTTT. Residues: CASSLVGVDWRGSDTQYF. The full variable domain, its missing parts supplied by reference TRBV5-4 and TRBJ2-3, is ETGVTQSPTHLIKTRGQQVTLRCSSQSGHNTVSWYQQALGQGPQFIFQYYREEENGRGNFPPRFSGLQFPNYSSELNVNALELDDSALYLCASSLVGVDWRGSDTQYFGPGTRLTVL.

This clonotype has at least ten counts. The V gene is TRBV28, the J gene TRBJ2-2; 11 positions agree with TRBD2. The V and J ends lost 7 bases and 6 bases, in that order; junction bases with no gene match: 7. CDR3 length equals 15 residues. The V gene's germline CDR1 is MDHEN and CDR2 SYDVKM. CDR3 coding DNA: TGTGCCAGCACCGCCGGACTAGCGGGCTCCGGGGAGCTGTTTTTT. It translates to CASTAGLAGSGELFF.

This clonotype has a count of ten or more. V usage is TRBV20-1 and J usage is TRBJ2-4, with TRBD1 matching 7 bases. There are 17 residues in the CDR3. V lost 4 bases and J lost 0; bases outside the gene matches: 12. The germline V gene has CDR1 DFQATT and CDR2 SNEGSKA (reference sequence). CDR3 nucleotides: TGCAGTGCTATAACCCCGGGACAGCGGTTAGCCAAAAACATTCAGTACTTC. Translating gives CSAITPGQRLAKNIQYF.

At least ten counts were recorded for this clonotype. J is TRBJ1-6 and V is TRBV29-1; D ambiguous. This CDR3 contains 12 residues. Germline assignment: CDR1 SQVTM and CDR2 ANQGSEA. The V gene lost 5 bases and the J gene lost 9 bases, with 11 bases spanning the gap. This chain's CDR3 is CSVREAGSPLHF. The CDR3 DNA reads TGCAGCGTTCGGGAAGCAGGTTCACCCCTCCACTTT.

The sample holds many counts of this clonotype. V and J are TRBV19 and TRBJ2-7, with D possibly matching TRBD1 (6 bases). CDR1 LNHDA and CDR2 SQIVND come from the germline V gene (reference sequence). The CDR3 is 14 residues long. Trimming removed 3 bases at V and 2 bases at J, with 11 bases between. CDR3 sequence (DNA): TGTGCCAGTAGTATCGGACAGCGTACCTACGAGCAGTACTTC. Amino acid sequence: CASSIGQRTYEQYF.

There are many counts of this clonotype. The gene calls are TRBV29-1 and TRBJ2-7, with D perhaps matching TRBD2 (7 bases). Germline values: CDR1 SQVTM, CDR2 ANQGSEA. This CDR3 is built from 16 residues. The V end was cut by 4 bases, the J end by 3 bases, with 22 bases between. CDR3 amino acids: CSVGGGKGGTDYEQYF. CDR3 bases: TGCAGCGTTGGGGGGGGGAAGGGGGGTACGGACTACGAGCAGTACTTC.

The table lists this clonotype with many counts. CDR3 protein: CSAAWDSSVNEQFF. The DNA for the CDR3 is TGCAGTGCTGCTTGGGACAGTTCGGTCAATGAGCAGTTCTTC. The V call is TRBV20-1, the J call TRBJ2-1; 7 bases fit TRBD1. From germline, CDR1 is DFQATT and CDR2 SNEGSKA (reference sequence). V gave up 5 bases and J gave up 6 bases; unmatched junction bases: 10. The CDR3 has 14 residues.

This clonotype was seen ten or more times. In DNA form, the CDR3 reads TGTGCCAGCAGCAATCCCTCTAGCGGAGGGGCAAGGAGCGGGGAGCTGTTTTTT. Protein product: CASSNPSSGGARSGELFF. The rearrangement uses TRBV7-8 and TRBJ2-2; 7 bases fit TRBD2. V gave up 5 bases and J gave up 7 bases; unmatched junction bases: 19. The CDR3 is made up of 18 amino acids. Germline CDR1 reads SGHVS; CDR2 reads FQNEAQ.

In its sample, this clonotype was seen many times. This chain joins TRBV6-1 and TRBJ2-7; a weak D match, TRBD1 (5 bases). Trimming cost V 0 bases and J 1 base, with 7 bases left between them. The CDR3 length is 14 residues. CDR1 is MNHNS, CDR2 SASEGT, per germline. The CDR3 nucleotides are TGTGCCAGCAGTGAAGCCAGGGTTTCCTACGAGCAGTACTTC. Translated: CASSEARVSYEQYF.

The gene calls are TRBV10-3 and TRBJ2-3; 7 bases fit TRBD2. Trimming cost V 10 bases and J 3 bases; bases outside gene matches: 4. The CDR3 contains 12 residues. CDR1 is ENHRY, CDR2 SYGVKD, per germline. CDR3 amino acids: CASGGMTDTQYF. DNA for the CDR3: TGTGCCAGCGGGGGAATGACAGATACGCAGTATTTT.

This clonotype was observed many times. CDR3 sequence: CASSLASGAYEQYF. The CDR3 DNA is TGTGCCAGCAGTTTGGCTAGCGGAGCCTACGAGCAGTACTTC. The rearrangement links TRBV6-2 or TRBV6-3 to TRBJ2-7; 7 nucleotides line up with TRBD2. Germline CDR1 reads MNHEY; CDR2 reads SVGEGT. V shed 4 bases and J 2 bases; nucleotides not matched to a gene: 5. This CDR3 region has 14 residues.

This clonotype was detected many times. The chain employs TRBV20-1 and TRBJ2-3; no clear D. Between the trimmed V and J ends, which lost 3 bases and 5 bases, there was a span of 12 bases. Germline CDR1 reads DFQATT; CDR2 reads SNEGSKA (reference sequence). The CDR3 consists of 13 residues. The chain's CDR3 is CSARGTEVDTQYF. Here the CDR3 DNA reads TGCAGTGCTAGGGGAACCGAGGTAGATACGCAGTATTTT.

The genes are TRBV19 and TRBJ2-7, with 9 nucleotides matching TRBD1. This CDR3 is built from 14 residues. V was clipped by 5 bases and J by 7 bases; unmatched bases: 9. The germline V gene has CDR1 LNHDA and CDR2 SQIVND (reference sequence). The CDR3, as DNA: TGTGCCAGTAGTTCCGGGACAGGGCTTGGGGAGCAGTACTTC. Translation gives CASSSGTGLGEQYF.

This clonotype was observed many times. The chain has TRBV7-9 and TRBJ2-7, with D tentatively TRBD1 (5 bases). This CDR3 is 12 amino acids long. Between the trimmed V and J ends, which lost 7 bases and 7 bases, there was a span of 14 bases. Germline-derived CDR1 and CDR2 are SEHNR and FQNEAQ (reference sequence). The CDR3 protein is CASTILRQEQYF. DNA for the CDR3: TGTGCCAGCACCATCCTCAGACAGGAGCAGTACTTC.

This clonotype was observed many times. The chain recombines TRBV5-4 with TRBJ2-4, with 12 positions matching TRBD2. With 0 bases clipped from V and 6 bases from J, the junction kept 4 bases outside the gene matches. CDR1 is SGHNT, CDR2 YYREEE, per germline (reference sequence). The CDR3 totals 16 residues. The CDR3 DNA reads TGTGCCAGCAGCTTGGGACTAGCGGGAGACGGAAACATTCAGTACTTC. Its protein product is CASSLGLAGDGNIQYF.

This clonotype was detected ten times or more. V is TRBV5-6 and J is TRBJ1-5, with D possibly matching TRBD1 (6 bases). V was shortened by 3 bases and J by 3 bases, with 10 bases between the two germline ends. The CDR3 extends over 14 amino acids. Per the germline V gene, CDR1 is SGHDT and CDR2 is YYEEEE. The CDR3 DNA is TGTGCCAGCAGCTGGGGGCGGACCAATCAGCCCCAGCATTTT. Amino acid sequence: CASSWGRTNQPQHF.

To note about this clonotype: A read error likely explains this, since a far larger clone differs by one base. The CDR3 end shows no conserved phenylalanine or tryptophan, and so a read error is likely. This chain links TRBV3-1 with TRBJ2-7; 11 nucleotides match TRBD1. The J segment lost 4 bases and the V segment lost 5 bases, leaving 7 bases of the junction unmatched. Germline loops: CDR1 LGHDT, CDR2 YNNKEL (reference sequence). The CDR3 contains 15 residues. CDR3 protein: CASSSRTGGVYEQYL. The CDR3 coding sequence is TGTGCCAGCAGCTCTAGGACAGGGGGCGTTTACGAGCAGTACCTC.

Many counts were recorded for this clonotype. This chain connects TRBV15 to TRBJ2-1; 8 positions match TRBD2. Germline CDR1 reads LNHNV; CDR2 reads YYDKDF (reference sequence). The length of the CDR3 is 15 residues. Germline trimming cut 0 bases from V and 7 bases from J; bases unmatched to any gene: 5. CDR3 DNA: TGTGCCACCAGCAGAGAACTCGGGGGGGGGAATGAGCAGTTCTTC. It is translated as CATSRELGGGNEQFF.

This clonotype was seen repeatedly, ten times or more. The chain employs TRBV19 and TRBJ2-5; unclear D gene. The V end was cut by 4 bases, the J end by 3 bases, with 9 bases between. Germline V gives CDR1 LNHDA, CDR2 SQIVND (reference sequence). The CDR3 has 13 amino acids. In DNA form, the CDR3 reads TGTGCCAGTAGTAAACGGACGGAAGAGACCCAGTACTTC. It yields the protein CASSKRTEETQYF.

This clonotype has only one observation. J is TRBJ2-5 and V is TRBV10-3; the D gene could be TRBD1 or TRBD2 (5 bases each). Trimming stripped 2 bases from V and 4 bases from J, with 14 bases between. The CDR3 has 15 residues. Germline CDR1 reads ENHRY; CDR2 reads SYGVKD. DNA for the CDR3: TGTGCCATCAGTGAGAGAAAAGGGGACGGAGAGACCCAGTACTTC. The encoded protein is CAISERKGDGETQYF.

This clonotype showed up many times. The chain recombines TRBV19 with TRBJ1-5; perhaps TRBD1 as D (6 bases). CDR3 length: 16 amino acids. Germline CDR1 LNHDA, CDR2 SQIVND (reference sequence). Trimming shortened V by 1 base and J by 1 base, and 11 bases separated the two germline ends. The CDR3 DNA reads as TGTGCCAGTAGTATAGCCTTCGGACAGAGCAATCAGCCCCAGCATTTT. It codes for CASSIAFGQSNQPQHF.

This clonotype was recorded many times. The J gene is TRBJ1-4, the V gene TRBV29-1, with D uncertain. Trimming removed 5 bases from V and 0 bases from J, with 10 bases in between. The CDR3 has 14 amino acids. The germline CDR1 and CDR2 sequences are SQVTM and ANQGSEA. CDR3 protein: CSVRQDATNEKLFF. CDR3 in DNA: TGCAGCGTTAGGCAGGACGCAACTAATGAAAAACTGTTTTTT.

This clonotype was observed many times. The V gene is TRBV19, the J gene TRBJ2-7; the D gene is possibly TRBD1 (5 bases). Deletions cut 8 bases from V and 3 bases from J, with 20 bases between. CDR3 size: 15 residues. CDR1 is LNHDA, CDR2 SQIVND, per germline (reference sequence). The CDR3 sequence is CASSIVGAGIYEQYF. The CDR3 bases are TGTGCCAGTTCAATTGTTGGGGCAGGAATCTACGAGCAGTACTTC. Full variable domain (outside the CDR3, taken from reference TRBV19 and TRBJ2-7): DGGITQSPKYLFRKEGQNVTLSCEQNLNHDAMYWYRQDPGQGLRLIYYSQIVNDFQKGDIAEGYSVSREKKESFPLTVTSAQKNPTAFYLCASSIVGAGIYEQYFGPGTRLTVT.

This clonotype was seen ten or more times. The chain links TRBV6-2 or TRBV6-3 to TRBJ1-6; D is unresolved. Trimming cost V 7 bases and J 13 bases, with 14 bases left between them. The CDR3 sequence is 12 residues long. Germline V CDR1 and CDR2: MNHEY, SVGEGT. CDR3 amino acids: CASTETNGPLHF. CDR3 bases: TGTGCCAGCACCGAGACGAACGGGCCCCTCCACTTT.

This clonotype was recorded at least ten times. The J gene is TRBJ2-1, the V gene TRBV7-9; D might be TRBD1 (6 bases). Trimming removed 6 bases at V and 3 bases at J, with 15 bases between. CDR1 and CDR2 (germline): SEHNR, FQNEAQ (reference sequence). The CDR3 length is 15 residues. CDR3 sequence reads: CASSQVQGVYNEQFF. The CDR3 nucleotides read TGTGCCAGCAGTCAAGTACAGGGAGTCTACAATGAGCAGTTCTTC.

A word on this clonotype: A much more abundant neighbour one base away suggests this may be a read error. V usage is TRBV20-1 and J usage is TRBJ2-7; 8 nucleotides agree with TRBD2. Germline CDR1 reads DFQATT; CDR2 reads SNEGSKA (reference sequence). The length of the CDR3 is 13 residues. V trimming: 8 bases; J trimming: 7 bases; junction bases outside the gene matches: 13. The CDR3 region has the DNA TGCAGTTTAGCGGGGCGACAGCACAATGAGCAGTACTTC. Amino acids: CSLAGRQHNEQYF.

The table lists this clonotype with many counts. The V call is TRBV2, the J call TRBJ2-3; D is unresolved. In germline, CDR1 is SNHLY, CDR2 FYNNEI. The CDR3 totals 14 residues. Between the trimmed V and J ends, which lost 7 bases and 4 bases, there was a span of 15 bases. The CDR3, as DNA: TGTGCCAGCACAGCCGGAGTATATGCAGATACGCAGTATTTT. Its translation is CASTAGVYADTQYF. Full variable domain (outside the CDR3, taken from reference TRBV2 and TRBJ2-3): EPEVTQTPSHQVTQMGQEVILRCVPISNHLYFYWYRQILGQKVEFLVSFYNNEISEKSEIFDDQFSVERPDGSNFTLKIRSTKLEDSAMYFCASTAGVYADTQYFGPGTRLTVL.

This clonotype was picked up many times. The genes are TRBV5-1 and TRBJ2-3; 12 bases are shared with TRBD2. CDR1 SGHRS and CDR2 YFSETQ come from the germline V gene. V lost 6 bases and J lost 5; bases outside the gene matches: 4. CDR3 length: 14 amino acids. The CDR3 coding sequence is TGCGCCAGCAAACTAGCGGGAGGAGTAGATACGCAGTATTTT. It specifies CASKLAGGVDTQYF.